Listed here are 8 T cell receptor beta chains from one sample, sequenced in a study of blood T cell repertoires in COVID-19. Assay: immunoSEQ multiplex PCR; the TCRdb copy retains only in-frame clones and omits some. The table includes about 260,000 clones, about 87% detected once. Material: peripheral blood. The receptors derive from a woman in her 40s who had recovered from COVID-19.

The gene calls are TRBV6-2 or TRBV6-3 and TRBJ1-2; 7 bases map to TRBD1. CDR3 size: 16 residues. Germline trimming cut 2 bases from V and 4 bases from J; bases unmatched to any gene: 10. Germline CDR1 MNHEY, CDR2 SVGEGT. CDR3 nucleotides: TGTGCCAGCAGTTACCCGATGGACAGGACAACCTATGGCTACACCTTC. Its protein is CASSYPMDRTTYGYTF.

The chain employs TRBV7-8 and TRBJ1-2; D unresolved. V was cut by 5 bases and J by 4 bases, with 14 bases left in between. From germline, CDR1 is SGHVS and CDR2 FQNEAQ. CDR3 length: 14 residues. CDR3 coding DNA: TGTGCCAGCAGCCCGTTCTTCGAGGGCTATGGCTACACCTTC. Encoded protein: CASSPFFEGYGYTF.

The CDR3 DNA is TGTGCCTGGAGTCGCCGGCCGGGAACTGCCTATGGCTACACCTTC. Amino acid sequence: CAWSRRPGTAYGYTF. The gene calls are TRBV30 and TRBJ1-2; no firm D call. The CDR3 is 15 residues long. V was clipped by 2 bases and J by 4 bases, with 17 bases between them. The germline V gene has CDR1 GTSNPN and CDR2 SVGIG (reference sequence).

This rearrangement joins TRBV5-4 to TRBJ2-1; TRBD1 might be the D (6 bases). Trimming cost V 5 bases and J 4 bases, with 19 bases left between them. Germline loops: CDR1 SGHNT, CDR2 YYREEE (reference sequence). The CDR3 spans 16 residues. CDR3: CASSTGQSDNYNEQFF. CDR3 nucleotides: TGTGCCAGCAGTACCGGACAGTCGGACAATTACAATGAGCAGTTCTTC. The variable domain in full, completed from reference TRBV5-4 and TRBJ2-1, reads ETGVTQSPTHLIKTRGQQVTLRCSSQSGHNTVSWYQQALGQGPQFIFQYYREEENGRGNFPPRFSGLQFPNYSSELNVNALELDDSALYLCASSTGQSDNYNEQFFGPGTRLTVL.

The chain employs TRBV6-5 and TRBJ1-1; 10 bases map to TRBD1. Germline values: CDR1 MNHEY, CDR2 SVGAGI. The CDR3 contains 14 residues. V dropped 7 bases and J dropped 5; count of bases not matched to a gene: 7. The CDR3 nucleotides read TGTGCCAGCAAAACGGGACAGGGGAGGACTGAAGCTTTCTTT. Translated: CASKTGQGRTEAFF.

The gene calls are TRBV5-6 and TRBJ1-2; 7 nucleotides align to TRBD1. The CDR3 is made up of 15 amino acids. Germline CDR1 reads SGHDT; CDR2 reads YYEEEE. J lost 5 bases, V lost 4 bases, and 11 bases had no gene match. CDR3 coding DNA: TGTGCCAGCAGCCCTCCCTCCGGGACAGCTTATGGCTACACCTTC. The encoded protein is CASSPPSGTAYGYTF. Based on the CDR3 plus reference TRBV5-6 and TRBJ1-2, the full variable domain is DAGVTQSPTHLIKTRGQQVTLRCSPKSGHDTVSWYQQALGQGPQFIFQYYEEEERQRGNFPDRFSGHQFPNYSSELNVNALLLGDSALYLCASSPPSGTAYGYTFGSGTRLTVV.

The V call is TRBV4-1, the J call TRBJ2-5; 7 nucleotides agree with TRBD2. Germline CDR1 reads MGHRA; CDR2 reads YSYEKL. This CDR3 comprises 14 residues. Trimming removed 2 bases from V and 1 base from J; junction bases left unmatched: 1. The DNA for the CDR3 is TGCGCCAGCAGCCAACCGGGGGGCCAAGAGACCCAGTACTTC. Protein: CASSQPGGQETQYF.

The V and J genes are TRBV2 and TRBJ2-1; 8 nucleotides line up with TRBD2. The CDR3 totals 19 residues. With 7 bases clipped from V and 3 bases from J, the junction kept 20 bases outside the gene matches. Germline V CDR1 and CDR2: SNHLY, FYNNEI. The CDR3 DNA reads as TGTGCCAGCACCGGTCCCCCCTCCCAGGCGGGGGGTTTCTACAATGAGCAGTTCTTC. Protein: CASTGPPSQAGGFYNEQFF.